Included here is one T cell receptor (beta chain) sequence, with context. Its antigen is unidentified. The time point here: cycle 4 day 1 (C4D1), after five to seven weeks of nivolumab. Each of the patients experienced relapse following autologous stem cell transplantation, and their brentuximab vedotin exposure differed. The data belong to a study of PD-1 blockade in classical Hodgkin lymphoma. CDR1 and CDR2 from the germline V gene are MNHEY and SVGAGI. The CDR3 loop spans 14 amino acids. V lost 2 bases and J lost 6, with 11 bases in between. Study results and caveats: Lower baseline TCR diversity was reported for newly diagnosed patients than for healthy donors.

The protocol was immunoSEQ multiplex PCR, while the TCRdb copy is restricted to in-frame clones and leaves out a portion. The sample lists around 100,000 clones, 90% occurring once. The chain has TRBV6-5 and TRBJ1-5, with D possibly matching TRBD1 (5 bases). Sequencing used peripheral blood mononuclear cells (PBMCs), obtained before the fourth cycle of nivolumab. The sequence was obtained from a human donor with classical Hodgkin lymphoma. As DNA, the CDR3 is TGTGCCAGCAGTTACCGATCAGGGTTTCAGCCCCAGCATTTT. This sequence encodes CASSYRSGFQPQHF.